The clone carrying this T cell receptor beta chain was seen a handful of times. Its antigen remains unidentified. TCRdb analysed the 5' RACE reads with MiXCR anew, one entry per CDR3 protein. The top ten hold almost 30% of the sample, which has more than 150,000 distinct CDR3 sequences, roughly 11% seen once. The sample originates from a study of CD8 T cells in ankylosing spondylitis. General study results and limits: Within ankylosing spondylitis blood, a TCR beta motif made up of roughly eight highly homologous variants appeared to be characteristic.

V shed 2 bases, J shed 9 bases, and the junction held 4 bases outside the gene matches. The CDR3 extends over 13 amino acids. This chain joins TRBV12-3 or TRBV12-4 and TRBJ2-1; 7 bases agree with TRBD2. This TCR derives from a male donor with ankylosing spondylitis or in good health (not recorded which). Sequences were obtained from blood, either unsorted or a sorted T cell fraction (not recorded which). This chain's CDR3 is CASSLREGGEQFF. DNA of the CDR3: TGTGCCAGCAGTTTAAGGGAGGGCGGTGAGCAGTTCTTC.